This T cell receptor beta chain was observed in a study of glioma-infiltrating T cells after dendritic cell vaccination. Study overall: Patients had newly diagnosed or recurrent glioblastoma and received dendritic cell vaccines. Three intradermal dendritic cell vaccine injections were given every two weeks. Between about 2002 and 2013, patients got autologous tumor lysate-pulsed dendritic cell vaccines.

The data were produced by immunoSEQ multiplex PCR, yet TCRdb's version contains in-frame clones alone and is incomplete. The table lists some 90,000 clones, approximately 75% of them singletons. This CDR3 is 16 amino acids long. J lost 3 bases, V lost 2 bases, and 6 bases had no gene match. From germline, CDR1 is KGHSH and CDR2 LQKENI. Time point described: after dendritic cell vaccination, including at tumor progression/relapse. Blood PBMC samples: pre-vaccination, two weeks post third vaccination, and at tumor progression. The chain couples TRBV18 to TRBJ2-3, with TRBD1 matching 9 bases. The specimen was blood, collected after dendritic cell vaccination. This receptor was identified in a human donor with glioblastoma. The CDR3 DNA sequence: TGTGCCAGCTCACCAGAGGACAGGGGAGGGACAGATACGCAGTATTTT. Amino acids: CASSPEDRGGTDTQYF.